This T cell receptor beta chain was documented in a study of identical twins. TCRdb passed the 5' RACE reads through MiXCR, listing each CDR3 protein once. The profile shows roughly 350,000 distinct CDR3 sequences, around 9.7% of them singletons. Of note for this clonotype: Its specificity is unknown.

Study outcomes and limitations: In beta out-of-frame sequences, the excess sharing between twins was weaker.

V lost 6 bases and J 12 bases, leaving 18 bases between the germline ends. This CDR3 has 12 amino acids. CDR1 and CDR2 (germline): SNHLY, FYNNEI. The V and J genes are TRBV2 and TRBJ2-7, with D unclear. The sequence was collected from a woman aged 50 to 60 in good health. Specimen: naive T cells sorted from blood. The CDR3 spells CASRALKDGMYV. The CDR3 DNA is TGTGCCAGCAGGGCTCTTAAAGATGGGATGTACGTC.